The 32 T cell receptor beta chains in this list originate from one sample, sequenced in a study of beta chain features in type 1 diabetes. Since all of the isolated RNA was reverse transcribed, expressed TCRB transcripts were what got sequenced. TCRdb's copy holds only in-frame clones and misses some; the assay was immunoSEQ multiplex PCR. This sample yields about half a million clones, of which approximately 28% are seen a single time; almost 0.065% belongs to the top ten. Sample: naive CD4+ T cells from blood. The receptors were sampled from a man younger than 35 in good health.

The V and J genes are TRBV11-2 and TRBJ2-1, with D possibly matching TRBD1 (6 bases). The CDR3 runs to 14 residues. Trimming stripped 7 bases from V and 6 bases from J, with 16 bases between. CDR1 is SGHAT and CDR2 is FQNNGV in the germline V gene. CDR3 amino acids: CASIPGHNINEQFF. The DNA of the CDR3 is TGTGCCAGCATCCCGGGACACAACATCAATGAGCAGTTCTTC.

The V gene is TRBV27, the J gene TRBJ2-7; D unresolved. Germline V gives CDR1 MNHEY, CDR2 SMNVEV (reference sequence). With 5 bases removed from V and 5 bases from J, the gap between germline ends came to 13 bases. The CDR3 runs 13 residues. CDR3 region: CASSHPDVHEQYF. Written as DNA, the CDR3 is TGTGCCAGCAGTCACCCCGACGTGCACGAGCAGTACTTC.

V and J are TRBV7-2 and TRBJ2-7; D not certain. CDR3 length: 13 amino acids. The germline CDR1 and CDR2 sequences are SGHTA and FQGNSA. V was clipped by 5 bases and J by 6 bases, with 14 bases between them. In nucleotides, the CDR3 is TGTGCCAGCAGCCCCCTTACGGTCCGCGAGCAGTACTTC. This encodes CASSPLTVREQYF.

This clone was detected a few times. The chain has TRBV4-2 and TRBJ2-3; 12 bases agree with TRBD2. Germline values: CDR1 LGHNA, CDR2 YNFKEQ. Unmatched junction bases numbered 6, after V lost 2 bases and J lost 6 bases. This CDR3 has 16 amino acids. CDR3 sequence: CASSQSRLAGEDTQYF. DNA of the CDR3: TGTGCCAGCAGCCAATCCCGACTAGCGGGAGAGGATACGCAGTATTTT.

This sequence joins TRBV7-9 and TRBJ1-4, with a tentative D call TRBD1 (5 bases). The CDR3 runs to 14 residues. The germline V and J ends were trimmed by 7 bases and 8 bases, with 17 bases remaining between them. Germline CDR1 and CDR2: SEHNR and FQNEAQ (reference sequence). In DNA form, the CDR3 reads TGTGCCAGCATTCCCTCAGGGTCCGGAGAAAAACTGTTTTTT. It codes for CASIPSGSGEKLFF. Filled out from reference TRBV7-9 and TRBJ1-4, the complete variable domain reads DTGVSQNPRHKITKRGQNVTFRCDPISEHNRLYWYRQTLGQGPEFLTYFQNEAQLEKSRLLSDRFSAERPKGSFSTLEIQRTEQGDSAMYLCASIPSGSGEKLFFGSGTQLSVL.

This sequence joins TRBV5-1 and TRBJ2-1, with a weak D call TRBD2 (6 bases). Germline CDR1 SGHRS, CDR2 YFSETQ. Deletions cut 0 bases from V and 7 bases from J, with 17 bases between. This CDR3 is built from 16 residues. In nucleotides, the CDR3 is TGCGCCAGCAGCTTGGAGCTAGCCGGCCGGGGGAATGAGCAGTTCTTC. Amino acid sequence: CASSLELAGRGNEQFF.

The chain recombines TRBV7-2 with TRBJ2-5, with 8 bases lining up with TRBD2. The CDR3 is made up of 16 amino acids. The ends lost 0 bases at V and 4 bases at J; junction bases unmatched: 7. Looked up from germline, CDR1 is SGHTA and CDR2 is FQGNSA. The CDR3 loop reads CASSLAGGAGVETQYF. CDR3 DNA sequence: TGTGCCAGCAGCTTAGCCGGGGGAGCGGGAGTAGAGACCCAGTACTTC.

This chain uses TRBV5-1 with TRBJ1-1; D perhaps matches TRBD1 (6 bases). Trimming shortened V by 0 bases and J by 1 base, and 7 bases separated the two germline ends. Per germline, CDR1 SGHRS and CDR2 YFSETQ. The CDR3 spans 14 residues. DNA for the CDR3: TGCGCCAGCAGCTTGGACAGGGCGAACACTGAAGCTTTCTTT. The encoded protein is CASSLDRANTEAFF.

V is TRBV7-2 and J is TRBJ2-7, with unresolved D. Trimming cost V 1 base and J 6 bases, with 7 bases left between them. The germline V gene encodes CDR1 SGHTA and CDR2 FQGNSA. The CDR3 totals 12 residues. CDR3 sequence reads: CASSLETAEQYF. In DNA, the CDR3 is TGTGCCAGCAGCTTAGAAACAGCCGAGCAGTACTTC.

The V call is TRBV28, the J call TRBJ2-1; 14 bases line up with TRBD2. CDR1 is MDHEN and CDR2 is SYDVKM in the germline V gene. With V trimmed by 6 bases and J by 2 bases, 12 bases remained unmatched. This CDR3 has 19 amino acids. Here the CDR3 reads CASRPRPGLAGEAYNEQFF. CDR3 nucleotide sequence: TGTGCCAGCAGACCCCGCCCGGGACTAGCGGGAGAGGCCTACAATGAGCAGTTCTTC.

The J gene is TRBJ2-5, the V gene TRBV5-1; D not resolved. Germline V gene sequence: CDR1 SGHRS, CDR2 YFSETQ. The CDR3 covers 13 residues. V was shortened by 2 bases and J by 2 bases, with 7 bases between the two germline ends. CDR3 DNA sequence: TGCGCCAGCAGCTTCGTCACGCAAGAGACCCAGTACTTC. This sequence encodes CASSFVTQETQYF.

Concerning this clone itself: The same CDR3 also results from other DNA sequences found in this sample. The gene calls are TRBV30 and TRBJ1-2; D not certain. CDR3 length equals 13 residues. Trimming cost V 0 bases and J 2 bases, with 7 bases left between them. Germline-derived CDR1 and CDR2 are GTSNPN and SVGIG (reference sequence). In nucleotides, the CDR3 is TGTGCCTGGAGTGTAGCGCTAAACTATGGCTACACCTTC. Protein: CAWSVALNYGYTF.

This chain connects TRBV30 to TRBJ2-7; TRBD2 might be the D (6 bases). This CDR3 is built from 12 residues. CDR1 GTSNPN and CDR2 SVGIG come from the germline V gene (reference sequence). V was clipped by 2 bases and J by 4 bases, with 9 bases between them. The CDR3 is CAWSFGGYEQYF. The CDR3 DNA is TGTGCCTGGAGTTTTGGAGGGTACGAGCAGTACTTC.

In DNA, the CDR3 is TGTGCCAGCAGCTCCCGGGACGGCTATGGCTACACCTTC. Translated, it gives CASSSRDGYGYTF. This chain connects TRBV7-2 to TRBJ1-2; the D gene is possibly TRBD1 (5 bases). Trimming pared 4 bases from V and 4 bases from J, leaving 10 bases between. CDR3 length: 13 amino acids. The germline V gene encodes CDR1 SGHTA and CDR2 FQGNSA.

The rearrangement uses TRBV27 and TRBJ1-4; D is possibly TRBD1 (6 bases). The CDR3 has 15 amino acids. The germline gives CDR1 MNHEY, CDR2 SMNVEV (reference sequence). Deletions cut 5 bases from V and 4 bases from J, with 14 bases between. CDR3 DNA: TGTGCCAGCAGTCCCCACAGGGCGGGTAATGAAAAACTGTTTTTT. The encoded protein is CASSPHRAGNEKLFF. Supplemented by reference TRBV27 and TRBJ1-4, the full variable domain reads EAQVTQNPRYLITVTGKKLTVTCSQNMNHEYMSWYRQDPGLGLRQIYYSMNVEVTDKGDVPEGYKVSRKEKRNFPLILESPSPNQTSLYFCASSPHRAGNEKLFFGSGTQLSVL.

CDR3 in amino acids: CAGTGTGRTSTDTQYF. CDR3 coding DNA: TGTGCCGGAACCGGGACAGGCCGAACTAGCACAGATACGCAGTATTTT. This chain links TRBV30 with TRBJ2-3; 8 bases are a match to TRBD1. Germline CDR1 and CDR2: GTSNPN and SVGIG (reference sequence). The CDR3 is 16 residues long. Trimming cost V 8 bases and J 0 bases; bases outside gene matches: 13.

The CDR3 DNA reads TGTGCCAGCTCCCTCAGCGGGAGAATGACAGATACGCAGTATTTT. It codes for CASSLSGRMTDTQYF. The chain carries TRBV6-5 and TRBJ2-3, with 8 bases fitting TRBD2. The CDR3 loop spans 15 amino acids. Unmatched junction bases numbered 10, after V lost 8 bases and J lost 3 bases. Germline V lookup: CDR1 MNHEY, CDR2 SVGAGI.

This clone was found a few times. The chain has TRBV9 and TRBJ2-3; TRBD2 might be the D (6 bases). This CDR3 comprises 15 residues. Trimming removed 4 bases at V and 2 bases at J, with 14 bases between. Per germline, CDR1 SGDLS and CDR2 YYNGEE. CDR3: CASSPAGHLTDTQYF. The DNA for the CDR3 is TGTGCCAGCAGCCCCGCGGGGCATCTCACAGATACGCAGTATTTT.

Remarks on this clone: Other DNA sequences of this sample code for an identical CDR3. The rearrangement links TRBV7-9 to TRBJ2-5; D may be TRBD1 (5 bases). The CDR3 loop spans 13 amino acids. The V gene's germline CDR1 is SEHNR and CDR2 FQNEAQ (reference sequence). Trimming removed 2 bases at V and 2 bases at J, with 6 bases between. For the CDR3, the DNA is TGTGCCAGCAGCTTAAGGACACAAGAGACCCAGTACTTC. Residues: CASSLRTQETQYF.

This clone has a handful of counts. The genes are TRBV2 and TRBJ1-1; D unresolved. The CDR3 is 12 residues long. Trimming took 1 base from V and 8 from J, leaving 8 bases between them. The germline gives CDR1 SNHLY, CDR2 FYNNEI. CDR3 loop: CASSEGAREAFF. CDR3 bases: TGTGCCAGCAGTGAAGGGGCGAGGGAAGCTTTCTTT.

The rearrangement links TRBV6-1 to TRBJ1-1; D is unclear. The V end was cut by 4 bases, the J end by 0 bases, with 6 bases between. The CDR3 sequence is 13 residues long. Per the germline V gene, CDR1 is MNHNS and CDR2 is SASEGT. CDR3 in DNA: TGTGCCAGCAGTGCGGTAATGAACACTGAAGCTTTCTTT. Translation gives CASSAVMNTEAFF.

This clone was counted only a few times. This chain links TRBV13 with TRBJ2-7; 8 nucleotides match TRBD1. After removal of 1 base from V and 2 bases from J, the junction contained 1 base not matched to a gene. The CDR3 has 14 residues. Germline CDR1 and CDR2: PRHDT and FYEKMQ (reference sequence). CDR3 loop: CASSLEGQAYEQYF. DNA of the CDR3: TGTGCCAGCAGCTTAGAGGGACAGGCCTACGAGCAGTACTTC.

This chain uses TRBV7-6 with TRBJ2-7; maybe TRBD2 (5 bases). The CDR3 sequence is 14 residues long. The V end was cut by 2 bases, the J end by 4 bases, with 12 bases between. CDR1 SGHVS and CDR2 FNYEAQ come from the germline V gene. In DNA, the CDR3 is TGTGCCAGCAGCTTACCGGGGAGAAGTTACGAGCAGTACTTC. This gives the protein CASSLPGRSYEQYF.

The V and J genes are TRBV7-6 and TRBJ2-3; the D is unclear. Germline CDR1 SGHVS, CDR2 FNYEAQ. The V gene lost 1 base and the J gene lost 0 bases, with 11 bases spanning the gap. The CDR3 covers 16 residues. CDR3 region: CASSLVTQASTDTQYF. CDR3 in DNA: TGTGCCAGCAGCTTAGTTACCCAGGCTAGCACAGATACGCAGTATTTT.

This clone occurred a few times. The rearrangement uses TRBV4-1 and TRBJ2-7; the match to TRBD1 covers 7 bases. In germline, CDR1 is MGHRA, CDR2 YSYEKL. There are 15 residues in the CDR3. Trimming cost V 2 bases and J 2 bases; bases outside gene matches: 6. The CDR3 bases are TGCGCCAGCAGCCAAAGACAGGGTTCACCCTACGAGCAGTACTTC. Protein product: CASSQRQGSPYEQYF.

There are a few counts of this clone. V and J are TRBV6-1 and TRBJ2-7, with D unresolved. This CDR3 has 13 residues. Germline values: CDR1 MNHNS, CDR2 SASEGT. Trimming pared 2 bases from V and 4 bases from J, leaving 9 bases between. The CDR3 sequence: CASSERQNYEQYF. The CDR3, as DNA: TGTGCCAGCAGTGAAAGGCAGAATTACGAGCAGTACTTC.

This rearrangement joins TRBV28 to TRBJ2-7; 10 positions agree with TRBD1. CDR3 length: 14 amino acids. Trimming took 3 bases from V and 3 from J; bases not matched to a gene: 2. In germline, CDR1 is MDHEN, CDR2 SYDVKM. The CDR3 DNA is TGTGCCAGCAGTTTCTGGGACAGGGGCTACGAGCAGTACTTC. This gives the protein CASSFWDRGYEQYF.

This clone showed up just a few times. Other DNA sequences in the same sample also yield this CDR3. The chain has TRBV30 and TRBJ2-1; tentatively, D is TRBD1 or TRBD2 (6 bases each). V was clipped by 0 bases and J by 4 bases, with 10 bases between them. The CDR3 is made up of 14 amino acids. CDR1 and CDR2 from the germline V gene are GTSNPN and SVGIG (reference sequence). The CDR3 bases are TGTGCCTGGAGTGTACGGGGGCTTTACAATGAGCAGTTCTTC. Protein: CAWSVRGLYNEQFF. Variable domain in full (rest from reference TRBV30 and TRBJ2-1): SQTIHQWPATLVQPVGSPLSLECTVEGTSNPNLYWYRQAAGRGLQLLFYSVGIGQISSEVPQNLSASRPQDRQFILSSKKLLLSDSGFYLCAWSVRGLYNEQFFGPGTRLTVL.

V is TRBV28 and J is TRBJ2-7; 14 nucleotides match TRBD2. Germline CDR1 is MDHEN and CDR2 is SYDVKM. This CDR3 is 16 amino acids long. V gave up 3 bases and J gave up 4 bases; unmatched junction bases: 5. The CDR3 reads CASSLGLAGVGYEQYF. CDR3 coding DNA: TGTGCCAGCAGTTTGGGACTAGCGGGAGTTGGGTACGAGCAGTACTTC.

CDR3 sequence reads: CSGAGYNEQFF. CDR3 DNA sequence: TGCAGCGGGGCAGGTTACAATGAGCAGTTCTTC. The chain has TRBV29-1 and TRBJ2-1; D gene ambiguous. The V and J ends lost 7 bases and 4 bases respectively, with 8 bases between them. Looked up from germline, CDR1 is SQVTM and CDR2 is ANQGSEA. This CDR3 has 11 amino acids.

The chain employs TRBV11-2 and TRBJ2-1; 12 bases line up with TRBD2. The CDR3 is 16 amino acids. V lost 5 bases, J lost 0 bases, and 2 bases stayed unmatched. Germline V gene lookup returns CDR1 SGHAT and CDR2 FQNNGV. This CDR3 is CASSVTSGSSYNEQFF. The CDR3 DNA reads TGTGCCAGCAGCGTGACTAGCGGGAGCTCCTACAATGAGCAGTTCTTC.

The CDR3 region is CSVVGQLAYEQYF. CDR3 DNA: TGCAGCGTAGTCGGACAGTTGGCCTACGAGCAGTACTTC. The chain is built from TRBV29-1 and TRBJ2-7, with D maybe TRBD1 (6 bases). The CDR3 is made up of 13 amino acids. The germline CDR1 and CDR2 sequences are SQVTM and ANQGSEA. The V end was cut by 6 bases, the J end by 2 bases, with 14 bases between.